This passage covers 15 T cell receptor beta chains from one sample sequenced in a study of cytomegalovirus exposure and HLA in healthy donors. Produced via immunoSEQ multiplex PCR; TCRdb's table is partial and in-frame only. The sample has roughly 280,000 clones, approximately 83% seen once. Sample: PBMCs. The receptor source for this set is a young woman in good health and CMV-seronegative.

Details on this clone: This clone may be a read error of a much larger clone one base away. The rearrangement joins TRBV2 to TRBJ1-5, with D perhaps TRBD1 (6 bases). CDR3 length: 14 amino acids. Germline V CDR1 and CDR2: SNHLY, FYNNEI. V lost 3 bases, J lost 2 bases, and 8 bases lay in between. CDR3 DNA: TGTGCCAGCAGTGACAGGGGAGGCAATCAGCCCCAGCATTTT. It yields the protein CASSDRGGNQPQHF.

The chain uses TRBV9 and TRBJ2-7; 7 bases are shared with TRBD2. V lost 4 bases and J lost 0; bases outside the gene matches: 7. This CDR3 has 15 amino acids. Germline values: CDR1 SGDLS, CDR2 YYNGEE. CDR3: CASSPPSGASYEQYF. The CDR3 nucleotides are TGTGCCAGCAGCCCTCCTAGCGGCGCCTCCTACGAGCAGTACTTC.

The chain combines TRBV27 with TRBJ2-3; 7 bases match TRBD2. From germline, CDR1 is MNHEY and CDR2 SMNVEV (reference sequence). V lost 0 bases, J lost 0 bases, and 3 bases stayed unmatched. This CDR3 contains 16 residues. The CDR3 DNA reads TGTGCCAGCAGTTTATCAGCGGGGCTAAGCACAGATACGCAGTATTTT. Residues: CASSLSAGLSTDTQYF.

The chain employs TRBV15 and TRBJ1-1; unclear D gene. In germline, CDR1 is LNHNV, CDR2 YYDKDF (reference sequence). Trimming took 5 bases from V and 0 from J, leaving 7 bases between them. The CDR3 is 13 residues long. For the CDR3, the DNA is TGTGCCACCAGCCGGGGATTGAACACTGAAGCTTTCTTT. This codes for CATSRGLNTEAFF.

The chain has TRBV5-1 and TRBJ1-4, with no clear D. The germline CDR1 and CDR2 sequences are SGHRS and YFSETQ. CDR3 length equals 13 residues. The V and J ends lost 1 base and 3 bases respectively, with 4 bases between them. The CDR3 sequence: CASSLQANEKLFF. CDR3 DNA sequence: TGCGCCAGCAGCTTGCAGGCTAATGAAAAACTGTTTTTT. Full variable domain (remainder filled in from reference TRBV5-1 and TRBJ1-4): KAGVTQTPRYLIKTRGQQVTLSCSPISGHRSVSWYQQTPGQGLQFLFEYFSETQRNKGNFPGRFSGRQFSNSRSEMNVSTLELGDSALYLCASSLQANEKLFFGSGTQLSVL.

The chain employs TRBV4-3 and TRBJ1-4; 10 bases align to TRBD1. This CDR3 spans 13 amino acids. Germline CDR1 and CDR2: LGHNA and YSLEER. Trimming removed 8 bases from V and 11 bases from J; junction bases left unmatched: 8. The CDR3, as DNA: TGCGCCAGCCGTGGGACAGGGGTCGGGAAACTGTTTTTT. Translation: CASRGTGVGKLFF.

This chain connects TRBV19 to TRBJ1-1; 8 bases agree with TRBD1. Germline V gene lookup returns CDR1 LNHDA and CDR2 SQIVND (reference sequence). This CDR3 region has 15 residues. The J segment lost 0 bases and the V segment lost 6 bases, leaving 6 bases of the junction unmatched. The CDR3 region has the DNA TGTGCCAGTAGAGCGGGACAGGATATGAACACTGAAGCTTTCTTT. It translates to CASRAGQDMNTEAFF.

This clone was seen only once. The chain combines TRBV27 with TRBJ2-1; a possible D gene is TRBD2 (6 bases). Trimming left V 7 bases short and J 8 bases short, with 21 bases between. The CDR3 has 15 residues. Germline-derived CDR1 and CDR2 are MNHEY and SMNVEV (reference sequence). CDR3 sequence (DNA): TGTGCCAGCAATCCGGGACTCTACCTGGGAGATGAGCAGTTCTTC. It translates to CASNPGLYLGDEQFF.

The rearrangement joins TRBV9 to TRBJ2-5; the match to TRBD2 covers 13 bases. The trim removed 0 bases at V and 5 bases at J, leaving 4 bases unmatched. Germline CDR1 is SGDLS and CDR2 is YYNGEE. There are 16 residues in the CDR3. CDR3 amino acids: CASSVGGLAGLETQYF. CDR3 bases: TGTGCCAGCAGCGTAGGGGGACTAGCGGGGCTGGAGACCCAGTACTTC.

This chain uses TRBV11-3 with TRBJ2-2, with TRBD1 matching over 9 bases. Germline V gene lookup returns CDR1 SGHNT and CDR2 YENEEA. The CDR3 has 15 residues. J lost 7 bases, V lost 5 bases, and 8 bases had no gene match. Here the CDR3 reads CASSRGTGNDGELFF. In DNA form, the CDR3 reads TGTGCCAGCAGCCGAGGGACAGGGAACGACGGGGAGCTGTTTTTT.

V and J are TRBV4-3 and TRBJ1-2; weak D call: TRBD1 (6 bases). Trimming cost V 1 base and J 0 bases, with 9 bases left between them. The CDR3 sequence is 15 residues long. The V gene's germline CDR1 is LGHNA and CDR2 YSLEER. The DNA for the CDR3 is TGCGCCAGCAGCCAAGGGACAGCTCCTAACTATGGCTACACCTTC. Encoded protein: CASSQGTAPNYGYTF.

The chain carries TRBV27 and TRBJ2-2; TRBD2 matches 8 bases. With 3 bases clipped from V and 7 bases from J, the junction kept 4 bases outside the gene matches. The CDR3 is 14 amino acids. The germline gives CDR1 MNHEY, CDR2 SMNVEV (reference sequence). The CDR3 bases are TGTGCCAGCAGTTTCGGGGGGGCGGTCGGGGAGCTGTTTTTT. The encoded protein is CASSFGGAVGELFF.

J is TRBJ2-2 and V is TRBV11-2, with 7 positions matching TRBD1. The V and J ends lost 7 bases and 0 bases, in that order; junction bases with no gene match: 8. Germline V gene data show CDR1 as SGHAT and CDR2 as FQNNGV. The CDR3 is 16 amino acids. The CDR3, as DNA: TGTGCCAGCACCTCCAACAGGGGACCGAACACCGGGGAGCTGTTTTTT. Its protein is CASTSNRGPNTGELFF.

The chain recombines TRBV7-3 with TRBJ2-3; D gene ambiguous. V lost 3 bases to trimming and J lost 8 bases, with 9 bases between them. This CDR3 has 12 amino acids. Germline assignment: CDR1 SGHTA and CDR2 FQGTGA. Written as DNA, the CDR3 is TGTGCCAGCAGCTTCGAACGCGGTACGCAGTATTTT. Its translation is CASSFERGTQYF. The variable domain in full, completed from reference TRBV7-3 and TRBJ2-3, reads GAGVSQTPSNKVTEKGKYVELRCDPISGHTALYWYRQSLGQGPEFLIYFQGTGAADDSGLPNDRFFAVRPEGSVSTLKIQRTERGDSAVYLCASSFERGTQYFGPGTRLTVL.

This rearrangement joins TRBV7-9 to TRBJ1-2, with 9 bases lining up with TRBD1. Germline V gene data show CDR1 as SEHNR and CDR2 as FQNEAQ (reference sequence). Trimming cost V 2 bases and J 4 bases; bases outside gene matches: 5. The CDR3 has 15 residues. The CDR3 DNA sequence: TGTGCCAGCAGCTTAAGTGGGACAGGGAGCTATGGCTACACCTTC. Amino acid sequence: CASSLSGTGSYGYTF.